These 29 T cell receptor beta chains originate from one sample sequenced in a study of OX40 agonist ivuxolimab in advanced cancers. Method: immunoSEQ multiplex PCR; TCRdb's copy keeps in-frame clones and lacks some. There are about 59,000 clones in the sample; less than 95% occur only once, and 9.5% to 15% lies in the top ten. Specimen: CD4+ or CD8+ T cells sorted from blood, collected in a trial of the OX40 agonist ivuxolimab. These receptors were collected from an adult with an advanced solid tumor such as melanoma, head and neck, liver or kidney cancer.

This CDR3 is CASYGTAYTGELFF. DNA for the CDR3: TGTGCCAGCTATGGGACAGCCTACACCGGGGAGCTGTTTTTT. The gene calls are TRBV6-1 and TRBJ2-2, with TRBD1 matching over 7 bases. Germline V gene data show CDR1 as MNHNS and CDR2 as SASEGT. The CDR3 loop spans 14 amino acids. J was trimmed by 3 bases and V by 8 bases; bases with no gene match: 6.

The CDR3 loop reads CASSLLAGGNEQFF. Written as DNA, the CDR3 is TGTGCCAGCAGTCTGCTAGCGGGAGGGAATGAGCAGTTCTTC. The gene calls are TRBV27 and TRBJ2-1; 12 nucleotides line up with TRBD2. Germline-derived CDR1 and CDR2 are MNHEY and SMNVEV (reference sequence). V dropped 5 bases and J dropped 7; count of bases not matched to a gene: 3. The length of the CDR3 is 14 residues.

A few counts support this clone. The chain has TRBV14 and TRBJ2-7; D ambiguous. The germline gives CDR1 SGHDN, CDR2 FVKESK. The CDR3 has 14 amino acids. V was pared by 5 bases and J by 3 bases, with 14 bases between. The CDR3 coding sequence is TGTGCCAGCAGCTACAGCGACTTCTACTACGAGCAGTACTTC. It codes for CASSYSDFYYEQYF.

The chain couples TRBV29-1 to TRBJ2-5; a weak D match, TRBD2 (5 bases). Germline loops: CDR1 SQVTM, CDR2 ANQGSEA. Trimming stripped 7 bases from V and 0 bases from J, with 9 bases between. The CDR3 is 12 amino acids. The CDR3 DNA reads as TGCAGCGCCGAGGGTCACCAAGAGACCCAGTACTTC. As protein: CSAEGHQETQYF.

The J gene is TRBJ2-7, the V gene TRBV10-3, with TRBD2 matching over 8 bases. With 0 bases clipped from V and 2 bases from J, the junction kept 3 bases outside the gene matches. The CDR3 length is 15 residues. Germline lookup yields CDR1 ENHRY and CDR2 SYGVKD. CDR3 amino acids: CAISESVGRAYEQYF. CDR3 nucleotide sequence: TGTGCCATCAGTGAGTCGGTCGGGAGGGCCTACGAGCAGTACTTC.

This rearrangement joins TRBV27 to TRBJ1-1, with a tentative D call TRBD1 (5 bases). V was trimmed by 5 bases and J by 3 bases, leaving 10 bases between them. The CDR3 totals 13 residues. Germline V gene data show CDR1 as MNHEY and CDR2 as SMNVEV (reference sequence). CDR3 nucleotide sequence: TGTGCCAGCAGTCGAACAGGTTACACTGAAGCTTTCTTT. Protein product: CASSRTGYTEAFF.

The rearrangement links TRBV2 to TRBJ2-5; TRBD2 matches 8 bases. CDR1 SNHLY and CDR2 FYNNEI come from the germline V gene. J was trimmed by 2 bases and V by 7 bases; bases with no gene match: 9. The CDR3 is 15 amino acids. In DNA form, the CDR3 reads TGTGCCAGCAAGGAACTAGCGGAGATACAAGAGACCCAGTACTTC. Protein: CASKELAEIQETQYF.

Only one count was recorded for this clone. CDR3 nucleotide sequence: TGTGCTAGTGGTTTGGCTCAGAACACTGAAGCTTTCTTT. Protein sequence: CASGLAQNTEAFF. The chain recombines TRBV12-5 with TRBJ1-1; D remains ambiguous. The CDR3 spans 13 residues. Looked up from germline, CDR1 is LGHNT and CDR2 is FRNRAP. Trimming removed 1 base from V and 1 base from J, with 4 bases in between.

The V call is TRBV29-1, the J call TRBJ1-1, with unresolved D. CDR3 length equals 12 residues. CDR1 SQVTM and CDR2 ANQGSEA come from the germline V gene. Trimming took 2 bases from V and 1 from J, leaving 5 bases between them. The CDR3, as DNA: TGCAGCGTTGAAAAGGGGAACACTGAAGCTTTCTTT. This encodes CSVEKGNTEAFF.

The V and J genes are TRBV5-1 and TRBJ2-3; 9 bases agree with TRBD2. Germline CDR1 is SGHRS and CDR2 is YFSETQ. V dropped 0 bases and J dropped 2; count of bases not matched to a gene: 4. This CDR3 has 16 amino acids. The CDR3 DNA reads as TGCGCCAGCAGCTTGGCAGCGGGAGGCCTCACAGATACGCAGTATTTT. Amino acids: CASSLAAGGLTDTQYF.

This clone was seen once. The chain carries TRBV5-4 and TRBJ2-5; possible D gene TRBD1, 6 bases. The CDR3 loop spans 12 amino acids. The germline V gene encodes CDR1 SGHNT and CDR2 YYREEE (reference sequence). The V end was cut by 4 bases, the J end by 5 bases, with 9 bases between. The CDR3 spells CASSQGQETQYF. CDR3 nucleotides: TGTGCCAGCAGCCAGGGGCAGGAGACCCAGTACTTC.

The chain is built from TRBV29-1 and TRBJ2-1; D unresolved. CDR3 length: 13 amino acids. Deletions cut 4 bases from V and 5 bases from J, with 12 bases between. Germline CDR1 is SQVTM and CDR2 is ANQGSEA. The CDR3 loop is CSVALVLNNEQFF. CDR3 coding DNA: TGCAGCGTTGCCCTAGTGCTAAACAATGAGCAGTTCTTC.

The chain couples TRBV28 to TRBJ2-1; 10 bases are a match to TRBD1. V shed 3 bases, J shed 4 bases, and the junction held 3 bases outside the gene matches. The CDR3 extends over 15 amino acids. CDR1 and CDR2 (germline): MDHEN, SYDVKM. The CDR3 nucleotides are TGTGCCAGCAGTTTCGGGACAGGGGAATACAATGAGCAGTTCTTC. It encodes CASSFGTGEYNEQFF. The full variable domain, rest sourced from reference TRBV28 and TRBJ2-1, is DVKVTQSSRYLVKRTGEKVFLECVQDMDHENMFWYRQDPGLGLRLIYFSYDVKMKEKGDIPEGYSVSREKKERFSLILESASTNQTSMYLCASSFGTGEYNEQFFGPGTRLTVL.

This rearrangement joins TRBV29-1 to TRBJ2-1; 7 positions agree with TRBD2. Germline V gives CDR1 SQVTM, CDR2 ANQGSEA. CDR3 size: 16 residues. The V gene end was trimmed by 1 base and the J gene end by 4 bases; junction bases not matched to a gene: 10. DNA of the CDR3: TGCAGCGTTGAAGGGTCGGGCGGGAGCACTTACAATGAGCAGTTCTTC. Translating gives CSVEGSGGSTYNEQFF.

The chain combines TRBV18 with TRBJ1-2; tentative D call: TRBD1 (5 bases). From germline, CDR1 is KGHSH and CDR2 LQKENI. Trimming cost V 6 bases and J 4 bases, with 18 bases left between them. CDR3 length: 15 residues. CDR3 sequence: CASSQKAGRTYGYTF. The CDR3 DNA reads as TGTGCCAGCTCCCAAAAGGCGGGACGGACCTATGGCTACACCTTC. Full variable domain (remainder filled in from reference TRBV18 and TRBJ1-2): NAGVMQNPRHLVRRRGQEARLRCSPMKGHSHVYWYRQLPEEGLKFMVYLQKENIIDESGMPKERFSAEFPKEGPSILRIQQVVRGDSAAYFCASSQKAGRTYGYTFGSGTRLTVV.

The chain uses TRBV25-1 and TRBJ2-5, with a possible D match to TRBD2 (5 bases). Germline CDR1 is MGHDK and CDR2 is SYGVNS. The CDR3 covers 15 residues. V was shortened by 1 base and J by 2 bases, with 11 bases between the two germline ends. The CDR3 coding sequence is TGTGCCAGCAGTGAATTATCGGGATCTCAAGAGACCCAGTACTTC. Amino acids: CASSELSGSQETQYF.

This sequence joins TRBV29-1 and TRBJ2-1, with 11 bases that match TRBD1. Germline V CDR1 and CDR2: SQVTM, ANQGSEA. The CDR3 contains 13 residues. V was clipped by 8 bases and J by 8 bases; unmatched bases: 8. The chain's CDR3 is CSFWTGGMDEQFF. The CDR3 nucleotides are TGCAGCTTCTGGACAGGGGGCATGGATGAGCAGTTCTTC.

The genes are TRBV27 and TRBJ2-1; 9 positions agree with TRBD1. Germline V gives CDR1 MNHEY, CDR2 SMNVEV (reference sequence). The CDR3 loop spans 17 amino acids. With V trimmed by 0 bases and J by 0 bases, 3 bases remained unmatched. CDR3 amino acids: CASSLSGQGGSYNEQFF. The CDR3 bases are TGTGCCAGCAGTTTATCGGGACAGGGCGGCTCCTACAATGAGCAGTTCTTC.

This rearrangement joins TRBV7-9 to TRBJ2-2; 10 bases are shared with TRBD2. The CDR3 is made up of 15 amino acids. In germline, CDR1 is SEHNR, CDR2 FQNEAQ (reference sequence). The J segment lost 4 bases and the V segment lost 5 bases, leaving 4 bases of the junction unmatched. Here the CDR3 reads CASSPSGSPTGELFF. Written as DNA, the CDR3 is TGTGCCAGCAGCCCTAGCGGGAGCCCCACCGGGGAGCTGTTTTTT.

The chain couples TRBV7-7 to TRBJ2-2, with 9 bases aligning to TRBD1. The V gene end was trimmed by 5 bases and the J gene end by 7 bases; junction bases not matched to a gene: 2. This CDR3 has 13 amino acids. Germline CDR1 SSHAT, CDR2 FNYEAQ (reference sequence). The DNA of the CDR3 is TGTGCCAGCAGCCCGGGACAGGGCGGGGAGCTGTTTTTT. This codes for CASSPGQGGELFF.

The chain is built from TRBV6-5 and TRBJ2-6; D remains unclear. This CDR3 comprises 13 residues. Germline CDR1 reads MNHEY; CDR2 reads SVGAGI. The germline V and J ends were trimmed by 6 bases and 1 base, with 4 bases remaining between them. The CDR3 coding sequence is TGTGCCAGCAGGTATTCTGGGGCCAACGTCCTGACTTTC. It codes for CASRYSGANVLTF.

The V call is TRBV4-1, the J call TRBJ2-1; D possibly corresponds to TRBD2 (6 bases). V was pared by 0 bases and J by 3 bases, with 12 bases between. Germline loops: CDR1 MGHRA, CDR2 YSYEKL. CDR3 length equals 16 residues. The CDR3: CASSQDSSGDYNEQFF. CDR3 nucleotides: TGCGCCAGCAGCCAAGATAGTAGCGGAGACTACAATGAGCAGTTCTTC.

V gene TRBV21-1 combines with J gene TRBJ2-7; the table assigns TRBD1, which was not confirmed against the DNA. TRBV21-1 is listed as a pseudogene. This CDR3 comprises 15 residues. The CDR3 DNA is TGTGCCAGCAGGTCCCCAGGGGGCGGGAGAGACGAGCAGTACTTC. Protein: CASRSPGGGRDEQYF.

The chain is built from TRBV10-1 and TRBJ2-1, with D possibly being TRBD2 (6 bases). This CDR3 contains 16 residues. Looked up from germline, CDR1 is WNHNN and CDR2 is SYGVQD (reference sequence). V shed 4 bases and J shed 10 bases, with 23 bases lying between them. The CDR3 DNA reads as TGCGCCAGCAGTGCAGGGTCGGGACTTACCGGTTCCGAGCAGTTCTTC. Translation: CASSAGSGLTGSEQFF.

The chain links TRBV27 to TRBJ2-7; D uncertain. Germline V gene sequence: CDR1 MNHEY, CDR2 SMNVEV (reference sequence). The CDR3 extends over 13 amino acids. With 3 bases removed from V and 0 bases from J, the gap between germline ends came to 6 bases. The CDR3 loop reads CASSFGHSYEQYF. CDR3 DNA sequence: TGTGCCAGCAGTTTTGGGCACTCCTACGAGCAGTACTTC.

The genes are TRBV6-7 and TRBJ1-2, with TRBD1 matching over 9 bases. TRBV6-7 is annotated as an ORF whose role is uncertain. V dropped 9 bases and J dropped 8; count of bases not matched to a gene: 16. The CDR3 sequence is 15 residues long. The CDR3 DNA reads as TGTGCCAGAACCGGGACAGGGACCTCCTATGGCGGCTACACCTTC. This sequence encodes CARTGTGTSYGGYTF.

This chain connects TRBV27 to TRBJ2-7; 9 bases agree with TRBD1. This CDR3 is 14 amino acids long. V lost 4 bases, J lost 1 base, and 2 bases stayed unmatched. Per the germline V gene, CDR1 is MNHEY and CDR2 is SMNVEV (reference sequence). CDR3 in DNA: TGTGCCAGCAGTTGGGACAGGGTGTCCTACGAGCAGTACTTC. Its protein product is CASSWDRVSYEQYF.

This sequence joins TRBV4-3 and TRBJ1-1; D is possibly TRBD1 (6 bases). Germline CDR1 LGHNA, CDR2 YSLEER. Trimming took 1 base from V and 6 from J, leaving 12 bases between them. The CDR3 extends over 14 amino acids. The CDR3 is CASSQGTAGSEAFF. Written as DNA, the CDR3 is TGCGCCAGCAGCCAAGGGACAGCGGGGTCTGAAGCTTTCTTT.

This chain links TRBV5-6 with TRBJ1-2; D is uncertain. This CDR3 is built from 13 residues. With 0 bases removed from V and 9 bases from J, the gap between germline ends came to 12 bases. Germline V CDR1 and CDR2: SGHDT, YYEEEE. In DNA, the CDR3 is TGTGCCAGCAGCTTGGAGGCAGAAGAACGCTACACCTTC. As protein: CASSLEAEERYTF.